This T cell receptor beta chain was sequenced during a study of blood T cell repertoires in COVID-19 (dated by TCRdb to about 2020). As for the study more broadly: Collaborator samples came from the United States, Italy and Spain and covered acute and convalescent phases of COVID-19. Subjects who had been exposed to COVID-19, were actively infected with it, or had recovered from it provided the deeply sampled blood TCRbeta repertoires that made up the dataset. Where available, HLA class I and class II types were obtained from metadata supplied by the sample provider rather than from assay-based typing. The material from the prospective study consisted of cDNA or gDNA derived from T cells, B-cell-depleted T cells, or PBMCs. Samples came from the ongoing ImmuneRACE study (first 160 participants) plus 1,254 subjects from 6 global collaborators. The repertoires were made available in a free public database intended to serve as a resource for research on the immune response to SARS-CoV-2. Sample metadata almost always included a de-identified subject ID, COVID-19 status, age in years and sex.

The study at large found these results: The amount of clinical and demographic metadata varied by source and participant and was provided uncurated.

TCRbeta CDR3 regions were amplified from genomic DNA by means of the immunoSEQ Assay, a bias-controlled multiplex PCR. The paper's data handling went like this. Within the assay, amplification of reference gene primers was used to estimate how many nucleated cells each sample contained. Sequence reads were collapsed and filtered to measure the absolute abundance of every unique TCRbeta CDR3 rearrangement. For each sample, productive Simpson clonality was calculated as the square root of Simpson's diversity index over productive rearrangements. Not all clones reach the TCRdb copy of this immuneACCESS table, which keeps in-frame sequences only. Checked studies attribute under half of the gap to unresolved V genes and leave the rest unexplained. The V and J calls and clone size were taken over from that table, and D and trimming were inferred from the DNA. Across this sample there are 50,000 or so clones, with 80% to 95% seen only once. About 1% of the sample is in the top ten clones.

Remarks on this clone: Its antigen remains undetermined. Nothing much larger sits one base from this clone, and base qualities are not available.

The CDR3 sequence holds 15 residues, the cysteine and phenylalanine included. Only the CDR3 DNA stays, 45 bases, in frame from base 1. The germline V gene (reference sequence) specifies LGHDT as CDR1 and YNNKEL as CDR2. Trimming at the junction amounts to 0 bases on V and 2 bases on J, and the germline ends lie 10 bases apart. At one collaborating source in Seattle, patients were enrolled during active infection and were followed longitudinally through the course of disease. Each collaborating institution followed its own protocols to collect whole blood in K2EDTA tubes. For TCRbeta analysis, collaborators shipped samples as frozen whole blood, isolated PBMCs, or DNA extracted from either of those sample types.

The specimen sequenced was peripheral blood. The chain was built from TRBV3-1 (or the pseudogene TRBV3-2) and TRBJ2-5, with an unclear D gene assignment. The TCR comes from a man between 60 and 75 years old with COVID-19, enrolled during active disease. The CDR3 amino acid sequence is: CASSQDSSVQETQYF. The nucleotides are TGTGCCAGCAGCCAAGATTCCTCCGTACAAGAGACCCAGTACTTC.